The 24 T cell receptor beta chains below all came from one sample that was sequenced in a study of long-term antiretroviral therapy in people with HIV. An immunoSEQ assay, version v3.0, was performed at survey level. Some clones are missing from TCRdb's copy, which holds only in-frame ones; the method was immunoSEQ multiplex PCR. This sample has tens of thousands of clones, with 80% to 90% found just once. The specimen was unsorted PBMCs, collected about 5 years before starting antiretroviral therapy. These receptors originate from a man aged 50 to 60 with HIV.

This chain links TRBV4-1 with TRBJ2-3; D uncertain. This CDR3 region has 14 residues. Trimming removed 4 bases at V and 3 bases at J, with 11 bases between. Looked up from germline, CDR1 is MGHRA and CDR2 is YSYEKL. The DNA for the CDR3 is TGCGCCAGCAGCCTTGCAACCCCGACAGATACGCAGTATTTT. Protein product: CASSLATPTDTQYF.

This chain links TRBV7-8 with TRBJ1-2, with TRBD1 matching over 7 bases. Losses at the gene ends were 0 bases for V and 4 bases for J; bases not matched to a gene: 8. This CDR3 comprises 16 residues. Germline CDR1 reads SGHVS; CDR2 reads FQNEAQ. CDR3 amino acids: CASSLALRQGGYGYTF. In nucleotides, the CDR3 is TGTGCCAGCAGCTTAGCACTCCGACAGGGCGGCTATGGCTACACCTTC.

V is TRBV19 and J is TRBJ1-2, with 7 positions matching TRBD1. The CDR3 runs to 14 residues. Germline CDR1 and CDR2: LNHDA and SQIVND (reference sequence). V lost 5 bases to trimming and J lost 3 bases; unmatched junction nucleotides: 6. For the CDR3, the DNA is TGTGCCAGTAGTGCCCGACAGGGCTACTATGGCTACACCTTC. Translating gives CASSARQGYYGYTF.

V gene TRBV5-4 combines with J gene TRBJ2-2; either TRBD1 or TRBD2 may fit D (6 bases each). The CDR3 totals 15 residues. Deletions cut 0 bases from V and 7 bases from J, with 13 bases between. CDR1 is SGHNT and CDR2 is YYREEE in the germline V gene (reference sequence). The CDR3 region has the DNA TGTGCCAGCAGCTTGGATCGGGGGCTGATCGGGGAGCTGTTTTTT. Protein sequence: CASSLDRGLIGELFF.

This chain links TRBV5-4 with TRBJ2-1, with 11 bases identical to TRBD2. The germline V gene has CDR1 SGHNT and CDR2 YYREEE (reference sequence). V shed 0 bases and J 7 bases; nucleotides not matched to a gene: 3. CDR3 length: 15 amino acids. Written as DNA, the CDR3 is TGTGCCAGCAGCTTGGATCTAGCGGGGGGAAATGAGCAGTTCTTC. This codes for CASSLDLAGGNEQFF.

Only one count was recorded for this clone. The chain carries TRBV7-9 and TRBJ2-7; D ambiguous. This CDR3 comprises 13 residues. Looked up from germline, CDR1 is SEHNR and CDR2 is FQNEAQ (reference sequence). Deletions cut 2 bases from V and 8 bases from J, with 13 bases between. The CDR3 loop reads CASSLPGVHKQYF. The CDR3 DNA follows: TGTGCCAGCAGCTTACCAGGTGTCCACAAGCAGTACTTC.

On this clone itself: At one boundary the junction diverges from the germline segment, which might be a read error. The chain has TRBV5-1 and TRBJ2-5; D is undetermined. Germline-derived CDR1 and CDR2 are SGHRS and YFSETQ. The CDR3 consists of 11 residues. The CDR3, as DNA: TGCGCCAGCAGCGACCAGGAGACCCAGTACTTC. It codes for CASSDQETQYF.

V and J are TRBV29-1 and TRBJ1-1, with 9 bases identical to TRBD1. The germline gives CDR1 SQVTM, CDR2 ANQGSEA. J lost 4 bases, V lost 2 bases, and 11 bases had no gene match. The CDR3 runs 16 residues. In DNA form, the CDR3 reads TGCAGCGTTGAATCGAACCACAGGGGGCCGAGCACTGAAGCTTTCTTT. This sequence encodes CSVESNHRGPSTEAFF.

Here the CDR3 DNA reads TGTGCCAGCAGTTTAAAGCGGGGGACCACAGATACGCAGTATTTT. Translated, it gives CASSLKRGTTDTQYF. This rearrangement joins TRBV28 to TRBJ2-3, with TRBD2 identical over 8 bases. The V gene end was trimmed by 2 bases and the J gene end by 2 bases; junction bases not matched to a gene: 3. Germline V gives CDR1 MDHEN, CDR2 SYDVKM. The CDR3 is 15 amino acids.

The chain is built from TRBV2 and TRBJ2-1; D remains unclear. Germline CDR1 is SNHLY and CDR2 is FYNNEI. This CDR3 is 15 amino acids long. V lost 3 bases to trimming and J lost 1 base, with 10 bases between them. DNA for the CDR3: TGTGCCAGCAGTGAGAATGGGGTTTCCTACAATGAGCAGTTCTTC. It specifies CASSENGVSYNEQFF.

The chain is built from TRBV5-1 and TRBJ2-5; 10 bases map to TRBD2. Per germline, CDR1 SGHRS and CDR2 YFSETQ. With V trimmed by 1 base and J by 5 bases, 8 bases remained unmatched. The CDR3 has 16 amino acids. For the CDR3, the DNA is TGCGCCAGCAGCTTGTTTCTAGCGGGAGAGGGGGAGACCCAGTACTTC. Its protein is CASSLFLAGEGETQYF.

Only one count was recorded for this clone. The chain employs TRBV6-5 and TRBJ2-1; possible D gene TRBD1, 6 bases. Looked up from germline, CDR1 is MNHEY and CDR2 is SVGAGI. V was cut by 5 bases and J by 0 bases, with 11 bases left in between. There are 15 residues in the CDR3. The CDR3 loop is CASSRDRISYNEQFF. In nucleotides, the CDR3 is TGTGCCAGCAGTCGCGACAGGATCTCCTACAATGAGCAGTTCTTC.

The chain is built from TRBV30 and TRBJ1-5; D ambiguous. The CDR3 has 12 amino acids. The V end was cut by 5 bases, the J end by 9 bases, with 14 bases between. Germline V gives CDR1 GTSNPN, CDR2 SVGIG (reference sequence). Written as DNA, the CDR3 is TGTGCCTGGGGATACACCGGCGGGCCCCAGCATTTT. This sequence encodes CAWGYTGGPQHF.

CDR3 protein: CASSEALLGGSDEQYF. DNA of the CDR3: TGTGCCAGCAGTGAAGCGCTTCTCGGGGGTAGCGACGAGCAGTACTTC. The chain has TRBV2 and TRBJ2-7; maybe TRBD2 (6 bases). V lost 0 bases to trimming and J lost 5 bases, with 17 bases between them. Germline-derived CDR1 and CDR2 are SNHLY and FYNNEI. The CDR3 runs to 16 residues.

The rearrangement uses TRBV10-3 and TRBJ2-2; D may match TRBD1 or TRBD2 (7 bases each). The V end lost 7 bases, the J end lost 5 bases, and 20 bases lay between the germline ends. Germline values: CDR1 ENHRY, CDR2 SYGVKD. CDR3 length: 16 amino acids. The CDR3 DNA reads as TGTGCCATCAACCAAGCAGACAGGGAGGGAACCGGGGAGCTGTTTTTT. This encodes CAINQADREGTGELFF.

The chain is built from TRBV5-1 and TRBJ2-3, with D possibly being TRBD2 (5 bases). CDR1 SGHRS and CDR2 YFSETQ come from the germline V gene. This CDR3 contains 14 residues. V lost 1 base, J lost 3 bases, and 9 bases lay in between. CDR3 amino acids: CASSLFGETDTQYF. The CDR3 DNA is TGCGCCAGCAGCTTGTTCGGGGAGACAGATACGCAGTATTTT.

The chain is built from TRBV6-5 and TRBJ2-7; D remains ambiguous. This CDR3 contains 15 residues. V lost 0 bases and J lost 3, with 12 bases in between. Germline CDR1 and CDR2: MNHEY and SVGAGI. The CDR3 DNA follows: TGTGCCAGCAGTTACTCTCTGGCAGGAGACTACGAGCAGTACTTC. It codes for CASSYSLAGDYEQYF.

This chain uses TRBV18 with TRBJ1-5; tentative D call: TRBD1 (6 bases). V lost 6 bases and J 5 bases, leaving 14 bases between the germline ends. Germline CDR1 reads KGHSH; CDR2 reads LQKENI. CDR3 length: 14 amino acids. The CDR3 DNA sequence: TGTGCCAGCTCCCGTGGACAGTCGGATCAGCCCCAGCATTTT. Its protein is CASSRGQSDQPQHF.

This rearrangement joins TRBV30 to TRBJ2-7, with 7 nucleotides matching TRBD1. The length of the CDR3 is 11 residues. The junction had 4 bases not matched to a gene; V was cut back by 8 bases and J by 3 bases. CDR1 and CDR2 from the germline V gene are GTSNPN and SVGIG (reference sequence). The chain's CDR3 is CATGQSYEQYF. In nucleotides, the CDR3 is TGTGCCACGGGACAGAGCTACGAGCAGTACTTC. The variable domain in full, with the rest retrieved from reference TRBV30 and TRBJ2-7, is SQTIHQWPATLVQPVGSPLSLECTVEGTSNPNLYWYRQAAGRGLQLLFYSVGIGQISSEVPQNLSASRPQDRQFILSSKKLLLSDSGFYLCATGQSYEQYFGPGTRLTVT.

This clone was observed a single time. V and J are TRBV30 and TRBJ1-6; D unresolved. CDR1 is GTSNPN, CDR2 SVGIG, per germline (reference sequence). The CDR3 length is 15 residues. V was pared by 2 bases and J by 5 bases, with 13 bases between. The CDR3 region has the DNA TGTGCCTGGAGTAGGAATTCCCCCGATAATTCACCCCTCCACTTT. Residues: CAWSRNSPDNSPLHF.

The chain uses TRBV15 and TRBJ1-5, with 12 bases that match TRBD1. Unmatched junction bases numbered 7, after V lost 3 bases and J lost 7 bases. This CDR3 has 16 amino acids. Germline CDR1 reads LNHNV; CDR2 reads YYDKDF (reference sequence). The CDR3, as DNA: TGTGCCACCAGCAGCGGGACAGGGGGCCAAGAGCAGCCCCAGCATTTT. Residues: CATSSGTGGQEQPQHF.

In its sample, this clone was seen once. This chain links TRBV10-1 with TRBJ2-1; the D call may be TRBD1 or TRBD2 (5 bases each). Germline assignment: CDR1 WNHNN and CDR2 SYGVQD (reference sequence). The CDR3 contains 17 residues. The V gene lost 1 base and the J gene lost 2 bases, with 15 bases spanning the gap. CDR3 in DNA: TGCGCCAGCAGTGAGTTGAGGGGTACCGGCCCCTACAATGAGCAGTTCTTC. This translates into CASSELRGTGPYNEQFF.

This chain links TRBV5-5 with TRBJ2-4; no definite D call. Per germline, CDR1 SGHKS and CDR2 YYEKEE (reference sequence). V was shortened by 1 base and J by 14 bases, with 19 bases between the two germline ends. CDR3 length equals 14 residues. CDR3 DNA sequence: TGTGCCAGCAGCTTGAGACAAGGGATAAGTCCTGAGTACTTC. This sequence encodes CASSLRQGISPEYF.

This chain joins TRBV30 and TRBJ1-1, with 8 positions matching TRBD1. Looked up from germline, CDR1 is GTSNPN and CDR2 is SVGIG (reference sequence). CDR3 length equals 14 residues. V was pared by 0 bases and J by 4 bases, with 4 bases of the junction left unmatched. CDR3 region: CAWSVPGGITEAFF. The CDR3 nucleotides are TGTGCCTGGAGTGTACCAGGGGGCATCACTGAAGCTTTCTTT.